What follows are 14 T cell receptor beta chains derived from one specimen sequenced in a study of shared clonotypes between healthy human individuals. The protocol was immunoSEQ multiplex PCR, while the TCRdb copy is restricted to in-frame clones and leaves out a portion. The top ten hold approximately 0.13% of the sample, which has 2 million to 2.5 million clones, over 85% seen once. Sequenced sample: naive CD4+ T cells sorted from blood. Subset denoted: CD45RA+ positively selected. The receptors originated from a young man in good health.

The gene calls are TRBV9 and TRBJ2-7, with D unclear. Trimming left V 5 bases short and J 2 bases short, with 14 bases between. The germline V gene has CDR1 SGDLS and CDR2 YYNGEE. This CDR3 contains 14 residues. The CDR3 region has the DNA TGTGCCAGCAGAGTCGGCCCTGCTACCTACGAGCAGTACTTC. Its protein is CASRVGPATYEQYF.

The chain is built from TRBV28 and TRBJ2-1; 10 bases line up with TRBD2. Trimming removed 6 bases from V and 8 bases from J; junction bases left unmatched: 10. In germline, CDR1 is MDHEN, CDR2 SYDVKM. The CDR3 is 15 amino acids. The CDR3 region has the DNA TGTGCCAGCAGGACCCAGCGGGGGGGTGCTGATGAGCAGTTCTTC. It yields the protein CASRTQRGGADEQFF. Filled out from reference TRBV28 and TRBJ2-1, the complete variable domain reads DVKVTQSSRYLVKRTGEKVFLECVQDMDHENMFWYRQDPGLGLRLIYFSYDVKMKEKGDIPEGYSVSREKKERFSLILESASTNQTSMYLCASRTQRGGADEQFFGPGTRLTVL.

This clone was picked up one time. V gene TRBV6-5 combines with J gene TRBJ2-3, with 9 bases identical to TRBD2. The germline gives CDR1 MNHEY, CDR2 SVGAGI. The CDR3 sequence is 13 residues long. The CDR3 loop reads CARRAGGPHTQYF. The CDR3 bases are TGTGCGAGGCGCGCGGGGGGGCCACATACGCAGTATTTT.

This chain links TRBV19 with TRBJ1-5, with D perhaps TRBD1 (5 bases). CDR1 is LNHDA, CDR2 SQIVND, per germline (reference sequence). The CDR3 covers 14 residues. Trimming cost V 4 bases and J 0 bases, with 7 bases left between them. As DNA, the CDR3 is TGTGCCAGTAGTACCGGGGGTAGCAATCAGCCCCAGCATTTT. Its translation is CASSTGGSNQPQHF.

This chain connects TRBV6-5 to TRBJ2-7, with TRBD1 matching 7 bases. This CDR3 comprises 13 residues. CDR1 is MNHEY, CDR2 SVGAGI, per germline. The trim removed 6 bases at V and 2 bases at J, leaving 4 bases unmatched. The CDR3 bases are TGTGCCAGCAGCCGAGGGACAGCCTACGAGCAGTACTTC. Translating gives CASSRGTAYEQYF.

CDR3: CASRVDRNSYEQYF. CDR3 bases: TGTGCCAGCAGGGTCGACAGGAACTCCTACGAGCAGTACTTC. This chain connects TRBV6-6 to TRBJ2-7, with D tentatively TRBD1 (6 bases). Trimming cost V 6 bases and J 0 bases, with 12 bases left between them. This CDR3 region has 14 residues. CDR1 and CDR2 (germline): MNHNY, SVGAGI (reference sequence).

The chain employs TRBV9 and TRBJ1-1; D unclear. Trimming left V 3 bases short and J 1 base short, with 13 bases between. Germline CDR1 SGDLS, CDR2 YYNGEE. This CDR3 is 15 amino acids long. In DNA, the CDR3 is TGTGCCAGCAGCGATAGGGAATTCGGGAACACTGAAGCTTTCTTT. The encoded protein is CASSDREFGNTEAFF.

V gene TRBV7-2 combines with J gene TRBJ2-3, with TRBD2 identical over 9 bases. The CDR3 covers 18 residues. Per germline, CDR1 SGHTA and CDR2 FQGNSA. Trimming removed 7 bases from V and 4 bases from J; junction bases left unmatched: 18. The CDR3 DNA sequence: TGTGCCAGCACCCGGTACGGGACTAGCAACGATTTATCAGATACGCAGTATTTT. It codes for CASTRYGTSNDLSDTQYF.

The chain employs TRBV6-5 and TRBJ2-2, with D unresolved. The CDR3 covers 14 residues. The V end lost 5 bases, the J end lost 0 bases, and 7 bases lay between the germline ends. CDR1 MNHEY and CDR2 SVGAGI come from the germline V gene. The CDR3: CASSRDPNTGELFF. The DNA of the CDR3 is TGTGCCAGCAGTCGAGACCCGAACACCGGGGAGCTGTTTTTT.

V gene TRBV18 combines with J gene TRBJ1-5; D is perhaps TRBD1 (5 bases). Trimming took off 1 base at V and 0 bases at J, with 10 bases between the two ends. This CDR3 is 16 amino acids long. CDR1 and CDR2 from the germline V gene are KGHSH and LQKENI. The CDR3, as DNA: TGTGCCAGCTCACCACAGGGGTCGGATAGCAATCAGCCCCAGCATTTT. This codes for CASSPQGSDSNQPQHF.

Comment on this clone: One end of the junction varies from germline; a read error may be responsible. The rearrangement links TRBV10-3 to TRBJ2-1, with no clear D. Germline assignment: CDR1 ENHRY and CDR2 SYGVKD. The CDR3 extends over 14 amino acids. The CDR3 region has the DNA TGTGCCATCTGTGAGAACCTCTCCTACAATGAGCAGTTCTTC. Protein sequence: CAICENLSYNEQFF.

The genes are TRBV4-3 and TRBJ1-5, with D perhaps TRBD1 (5 bases). V lost 0 bases to trimming and J lost 7 bases, with 22 bases between them. The germline V gene encodes CDR1 LGHNA and CDR2 YSLEER. The CDR3 extends over 18 amino acids. The CDR3 sequence is CASSQDFPRAVSRQPQHF. As DNA, the CDR3 is TGCGCCAGCAGCCAAGATTTTCCCAGGGCAGTTTCTCGCCAGCCCCAGCATTTT.

About this clone itself: A much larger clone is a single base away; this may be a read error. Other DNA sequences in this specimen translate into the identical CDR3. This chain joins TRBV30 and TRBJ2-7; 7 bases are a match to TRBD2. This CDR3 contains 12 residues. Germline V CDR1 and CDR2: GTSNPN, SVGIG (reference sequence). DNA of the CDR3: TGTGCTTGGTCGGGGGGTCCCTACGAGCAGTACTTC. Protein sequence: CAWSGGPYEQYF.

The CDR3 region has the DNA TGCGCCAGCAGTGAGTCGGTGTCTAAGCAAGAGACCCAGTACTTC. It is translated as CASSESVSKQETQYF. The chain links TRBV10-2 to TRBJ2-5; D not certain. There are 15 residues in the CDR3. With 0 bases removed from V and 2 bases from J, the gap between germline ends came to 10 bases. CDR1 WSHSY and CDR2 SAAADI come from the germline V gene.